This T cell receptor (beta chain) was captured in a study of metastatic and nonmetastatic thyroid tumors. No patient had received any treatment before thyroid surgery. Many counts were recorded for this clone. Germline CDR1 and CDR2: MDHEN and SYDVKM. V lost 3 bases and J lost 2; bases outside the gene matches: 7. The CDR3 contains 15 residues. From the PCR reads, TCRdb re-called clones with MiXCR. The repertoire holds roughly 89,000 clones, around 13% seen once, with 7% to 10% in the top ten. The sequence was obtained from a female donor with papillary thyroid cancer or a benign thyroid nodule (not recorded which). Some clones in this sample may be carry-over from other donors' samples. The V gene is TRBV28, the J gene TRBJ2-7; 7 nucleotides match TRBD2. The sample comprised tumor tissue. The CDR3 sequence is CASSLRASGPYEQYF. In nucleotides, the CDR3 is TGTGCCAGCAGTTTGCGCGCTAGCGGTCCCTACGAGCAGTACTTC.